This T cell receptor (beta chain) was recorded in a study of blood T cell repertoires in COVID-19 (dated by TCRdb to the early 2020s). Regarding the research as a whole: Samples from collaborators originated in the United States, Italy and Spain and spanned both the acute and convalescent phases of COVID-19. The prospective study material was composed of cDNA or gDNA derived from T cells, B-cell-depleted T cells, or PBMCs. HLA class I and class II types, where available, came from metadata supplied by the sample provider rather than from assay-based typing. Deeply sampled blood TCRbeta repertoires from subjects exposed to, actively infected with, or recovered from COVID-19 were included in the dataset. The sample metadata nearly always contained a de-identified subject ID, COVID-19 status, age in years and sex. The repertoires were released in a freely available public database meant as a resource for research on the immune response to SARS-CoV-2. Samples were obtained from the ongoing ImmuneRACE study (first 160 participants) and from about 1,300 subjects provided by 6 global collaborators. Paper-wide results and their limitations: How much clinical and demographic metadata was included differed by source and by participant, and the metadata was provided uncurated.

Whole blood was collected in K2EDTA tubes by collaborating institutions according to the institutions' own protocols. Collaborator samples were shipped for TCRbeta analysis as frozen whole blood, isolated PBMCs, or DNA extracted from either sample type. Inclusive of the bounding cysteine and phenylalanine, the CDR3 is 12 residues long. The read is trimmed to its CDR3 DNA, 36 bases read in frame from base 1. The germline V gene encodes CDR1 SQVTM and CDR2 ANQGSEA. Trimming removed 7 bases from V and 4 bases from J; the gene matches leave 4 bases unexplained. Points on this clone: Its antigen is still unknown. Base qualities are not recorded, but no much larger clone differs from it by a single base.

The immunoSEQ Assay, a bias-controlled multiplex PCR, was used to amplify TCRbeta CDR3 regions from genomic DNA. The authors' analysis ran thus. The number of nucleated cells in each sample was estimated from the amplification of reference gene primers within the assay. Sequence reads were collapsed and filtered to measure the absolute abundance of every unique TCRbeta CDR3 rearrangement. For each sample, productive Simpson clonality was calculated as the square root of Simpson's diversity index across productive rearrangements. TCRdb holds this immuneACCESS table with in-frame rearrangements only. Some clones are missing; in checked studies, unresolved V genes explain under half, and the rest has no known cause. From that table come the V and J calls and clone size; the DNA was used to work out D and trimming. Within this sample are more than 60,000 clones, with around 80% of them counted one time only. The biggest ten clones account for 10% of the sample.

This clonotype was sampled from a man aged 60-69 years with acute or convalescent COVID-19. Sequenced sample: peripheral blood. This chain is built from TRBV29-1 and TRBJ1-3; 7 central nucleotides agree with TRBD1. The DNA sequence is given as TGCAGCGCTACGACAGGGGGAAACACCATATATTTT. It encodes CSATTGGNTIYF.